The 25 T cell receptor beta chains below all came from one sample that was sequenced in a study of beta chain features in type 1 diabetes. The whole isolated RNA underwent reverse transcription, so sequencing captured expressed TCRB transcripts. Profiling relied on immunoSEQ multiplex PCR, and the TCRdb table lists in-frame clones only, not all of them. This sample has roughly 150,000 clones, with about 9.4% found just once. General observations from the study: People with Type 1 diabetes carried modestly yet significantly shorter TCRB CDR3s in all four CD4+ subsets.

These receptors have no identified antigens. Input material: central memory CD4+ T cells from blood. Source of these receptors: a man aged 25 to 45 with type 1 diabetes.

The chain employs TRBV5-4 and TRBJ2-7; a possible D gene is TRBD2 (6 bases). Trimming took 0 bases from V and 0 from J, leaving 10 bases between them. This CDR3 is built from 15 residues. Germline CDR1 SGHNT, CDR2 YYREEE (reference sequence). CDR3 amino acids: CASSLGGGASYEQYF. The CDR3 DNA follows: TGTGCCAGCAGCTTGGGGGGAGGCGCCTCCTACGAGCAGTACTTC.

The chain recombines TRBV28 with TRBJ2-1, with no clear D. V was trimmed by 7 bases and J by 0 bases, leaving 10 bases between them. This CDR3 is built from 14 residues. In germline, CDR1 is MDHEN, CDR2 SYDVKM. The CDR3 nucleotides read TGTGCCAGCACCCCTGCCGGCTCCTACAATGAGCAGTTCTTC. Translated, it gives CASTPAGSYNEQFF.

This clone was counted between two and nine times. CDR3 protein: CASSDWRPLMNTEAFF. The CDR3 DNA sequence: TGTGCCAGCAGTGACTGGCGGCCTCTTATGAACACTGAAGCTTTCTTT. The chain couples TRBV2 to TRBJ1-1, with no clear D. CDR1 is SNHLY and CDR2 is FYNNEI in the germline V gene. The CDR3 is 16 residues long. Trimming removed 3 bases at V and 0 bases at J, with 14 bases between.

The chain links TRBV27 to TRBJ1-5, with D perhaps matching TRBD1 (5 bases). CDR3 length equals 15 residues. Trimming pared 3 bases from V and 2 bases from J, leaving 11 bases between. Germline CDR1 MNHEY, CDR2 SMNVEV (reference sequence). In nucleotides, the CDR3 is TGTGCCAGCAGTTTGACAGTGAAGGGCAATCAGCCCCAGCATTTT. Its translation: CASSLTVKGNQPQHF.

In DNA, the CDR3 is TGTGCCAGCAGCTTAGTGACTAGCGGGCCCCAAAGAGAAAATGAGCAGTTCTTC. It specifies CASSLVTSGPQRENEQFF. The gene calls are TRBV7-2 and TRBJ2-1; 10 positions agree with TRBD2. Germline V CDR1 and CDR2: SGHTA, FQGNSA. Trimming cost V 1 base and J 7 bases; bases outside gene matches: 13. The CDR3 runs to 18 residues.

This clone showed up just a few times. The chain recombines TRBV5-4 with TRBJ2-3; TRBD1 matches at 7 bases. CDR1 is SGHNT and CDR2 is YYREEE in the germline V gene (reference sequence). The CDR3 runs 15 residues. Trimming cost V 1 base and J 4 bases; bases outside gene matches: 6. CDR3 protein: CASSLREGAADTQYF. CDR3 sequence (DNA): TGTGCCAGCAGCTTGAGAGAGGGGGCGGCAGATACGCAGTATTTT.

This clone was counted ten times or more. This sequence joins TRBV10-3 and TRBJ2-7; D gene ambiguous. Germline CDR1 ENHRY, CDR2 SYGVKD. V lost 8 bases to trimming and J lost 6 bases, with 17 bases between them. This CDR3 has 13 residues. CDR3 nucleotides: TGTGCCATCCGGAGCGATTATAATCCCGAGCAGTACTTC. Residues: CAIRSDYNPEQYF.

The sample holds a few counts of this clone. The chain carries TRBV6-1 and TRBJ1-2, with 7 bases lining up with TRBD1. Germline loops: CDR1 MNHNS, CDR2 SASEGT. The CDR3 runs 14 residues. V trimming: 8 bases; J trimming: 0 bases; junction bases outside the gene matches: 6. DNA of the CDR3: TGTGCCAGCGGTCGGGACAGTACTAACTATGGCTACACCTTC. Its translation: CASGRDSTNYGYTF.

The genes are TRBV11-2 and TRBJ2-2; no reliable D call. Germline CDR1 is SGHAT and CDR2 is FQNNGV. There are 14 residues in the CDR3. Trimming shortened V by 5 bases and J by 1 base, and 8 bases separated the two germline ends. The CDR3 protein is CASSAVLNTGELFF. The DNA of the CDR3 is TGTGCCAGCAGCGCCGTACTGAACACCGGGGAGCTGTTTTTT.

This clone occurred a few times. V is TRBV18 and J is TRBJ2-7; 9 bases are a match to TRBD2. Germline CDR1 KGHSH, CDR2 LQKENI. This CDR3 comprises 14 residues. Germline trimming cut 2 bases from V and 6 bases from J; bases unmatched to any gene: 5. The DNA of the CDR3 is TGTGCCAGCTCACCAGCGGGAGGGCCAGCCGAGCAGTACTTC. It translates to CASSPAGGPAEQYF.

This rearrangement joins TRBV4-2 to TRBJ2-7; 9 bases are a match to TRBD1. CDR1 and CDR2 from the germline V gene are LGHNA and YNFKEQ. CDR3 length: 16 residues. Unmatched junction bases numbered 9, after V lost 3 bases and J lost 3 bases. CDR3 in DNA: TGTGCCAGCAGCCATGCCTCCGGGACAGGGAGCTACGAGCAGTACTTC. It yields the protein CASSHASGTGSYEQYF.

V and J are TRBV7-9 and TRBJ1-4; tentative D call: TRBD1 (5 bases). The CDR3 loop spans 12 amino acids. With 2 bases removed from V and 7 bases from J, the gap between germline ends came to 5 bases. Germline values: CDR1 SEHNR, CDR2 FQNEAQ (reference sequence). DNA for the CDR3: TGTGCCAGCAGCTTACAGGGTGAAAAACTGTTTTTT. It encodes CASSLQGEKLFF.

This clone was observed a few times. V and J are TRBV7-9 and TRBJ1-5; D unclear. Between the trimmed V and J ends, which lost 1 base and 6 bases, there was a span of 13 bases. This CDR3 has 15 residues. Germline V lookup: CDR1 SEHNR, CDR2 FQNEAQ (reference sequence). CDR3 loop: CASSLGAGPAQPQHF. The CDR3 coding sequence is TGTGCCAGCAGCTTAGGGGCGGGTCCGGCTCAGCCCCAGCATTTT.

This chain links TRBV28 with TRBJ1-4; D not certain. The germline V and J ends were trimmed by 6 bases and 0 bases, with 14 bases remaining between them. CDR3 length equals 16 residues. The V gene's germline CDR1 is MDHEN and CDR2 SYDVKM. CDR3 bases: TGTGCCAGCAGCGGGGTCGGTACCGCAACTAATGAAAAACTGTTTTTT. Translated: CASSGVGTATNEKLFF. Filled out from reference TRBV28 and TRBJ1-4, the complete variable domain reads DVKVTQSSRYLVKRTGEKVFLECVQDMDHENMFWYRQDPGLGLRLIYFSYDVKMKEKGDIPEGYSVSREKKERFSLILESASTNQTSMYLCASSGVGTATNEKLFFGSGTQLSVL.

This clone was counted between two and nine times. As DNA, the CDR3 is TGTGGATTAGGGGGACTAACTAAAAATGAGCAGTTCTTC. Its translation is CGLGGLTKNEQFF. The chain has TRBV28 and TRBJ2-1; D perhaps matches TRBD2 (7 bases). The CDR3 is 13 residues long. Germline loops: CDR1 MDHEN, CDR2 SYDVKM.

The chain is built from TRBV28 and TRBJ2-1; D gene ambiguous. V was shortened by 7 bases and J by 2 bases, with 18 bases between the two germline ends. From germline, CDR1 is MDHEN and CDR2 SYDVKM. The CDR3 covers 16 residues. The CDR3 DNA follows: TGTGCCAGCACCTCAAGATCCAGAATCCCCTACAATGAGCAGTTCTTC. As protein: CASTSRSRIPYNEQFF.

The rearrangement links TRBV28 to TRBJ1-2; D unresolved. The CDR3 covers 13 residues. CDR1 is MDHEN and CDR2 is SYDVKM in the germline V gene. V lost 7 bases and J 5 bases, leaving 14 bases between the germline ends. The CDR3 loop is CASTPTSSYGYTF. CDR3 bases: TGTGCCAGCACACCCACCTCGAGTTATGGCTACACCTTC.

This clone was found once. This rearrangement joins TRBV2 to TRBJ1-3, with D hard to call. The V end was cut by 7 bases, the J end by 0 bases, with 7 bases between. The CDR3 length is 13 residues. Germline assignment: CDR1 SNHLY and CDR2 FYNNEI. The chain's CDR3 is CASTKSSGNTIYF. In DNA form, the CDR3 reads TGTGCCAGCACCAAGAGCTCTGGAAACACCATATATTTT.

This clone was seen a few times. The chain couples TRBV18 to TRBJ2-7; D is unclear. CDR1 KGHSH and CDR2 LQKENI come from the germline V gene. The germline V and J ends were trimmed by 6 bases and 0 bases, with 9 bases remaining between them. The CDR3 consists of 13 residues. CDR3 amino acids: CASSGQSSYEQYF. In DNA form, the CDR3 reads TGTGCCAGCTCGGGCCAGAGCTCCTACGAGCAGTACTTC.

This clone has only a few counts. The same CDR3 arises from other DNA sequences in this sample as well. This chain joins TRBV28 and TRBJ1-5, with 9 bases lining up with TRBD1. Germline lookup yields CDR1 MDHEN and CDR2 SYDVKM. The CDR3 runs to 14 residues. J lost 7 bases, V lost 6 bases, and 7 bases had no gene match. CDR3: CASRSGTGYQPQHF. The CDR3 DNA sequence: TGTGCCAGCAGGTCCGGGACAGGGTACCAGCCCCAGCATTTT.

This clone turned up a few times. The sample holds other DNA sequences that translate to the same CDR3. V and J are TRBV7-2 and TRBJ2-5; D not certain. Germline assignment: CDR1 SGHTA and CDR2 FQGNSA. The V gene lost 0 bases and the J gene lost 4 bases, with 9 bases spanning the gap. There are 14 residues in the CDR3. The CDR3 is CASSLAGGGETQYF. As DNA, the CDR3 is TGTGCCAGCAGCTTAGCCGGCGGCGGAGAGACCCAGTACTTC.

V is TRBV5-5 and J is TRBJ2-1; D is uncertain. Trimming pared 2 bases from V and 7 bases from J, leaving 10 bases between. Looked up from germline, CDR1 is SGHKS and CDR2 is YYEKEE (reference sequence). The CDR3 has 13 residues. The CDR3 nucleotides read TGTGCCAGCAGCTTCGCGAGAACTAATGAGCAGTTCTTC. Amino acids: CASSFARTNEQFF.

J is TRBJ1-1 and V is TRBV5-1; the D is unclear. Trimming left V 2 bases short and J 3 bases short, with 11 bases between. Germline loops: CDR1 SGHRS, CDR2 YFSETQ. This CDR3 is 14 amino acids long. The CDR3 sequence is CASSFKGGDTEAFF. The CDR3 DNA follows: TGCGCCAGCAGCTTTAAGGGCGGGGACACTGAAGCTTTCTTT.

This clone was picked up a small number of times. The chain joins TRBV29-1 to TRBJ2-7; 8 bases map to TRBD1. CDR1 and CDR2 from the germline V gene are SQVTM and ANQGSEA. V dropped 4 bases and J dropped 0; count of bases not matched to a gene: 5. The length of the CDR3 is 14 residues. This CDR3 is CSVGPDRVSYEQYF. The CDR3 nucleotides are TGCAGCGTTGGGCCGGACAGGGTCTCCTACGAGCAGTACTTC.

The chain uses TRBV5-1 and TRBJ1-2; 7 positions agree with TRBD1. With V trimmed by 0 bases and J by 5 bases, 7 bases remained unmatched. Germline-derived CDR1 and CDR2 are SGHRS and YFSETQ. The CDR3 sequence is 15 residues long. The DNA for the CDR3 is TGCGCCAGCAGCTTGGACTCACAGGGGCATTATGGCTACACCTTC. Translation: CASSLDSQGHYGYTF. The entire variable domain, with the rest obtained from reference TRBV5-1 and TRBJ1-2, is as follows: KAGVTQTPRYLIKTRGQQVTLSCSPISGHRSVSWYQQTPGQGLQFLFEYFSETQRNKGNFPGRFSGRQFSNSRSEMNVSTLELGDSALYLCASSLDSQGHYGYTFGSGTRLTVV.